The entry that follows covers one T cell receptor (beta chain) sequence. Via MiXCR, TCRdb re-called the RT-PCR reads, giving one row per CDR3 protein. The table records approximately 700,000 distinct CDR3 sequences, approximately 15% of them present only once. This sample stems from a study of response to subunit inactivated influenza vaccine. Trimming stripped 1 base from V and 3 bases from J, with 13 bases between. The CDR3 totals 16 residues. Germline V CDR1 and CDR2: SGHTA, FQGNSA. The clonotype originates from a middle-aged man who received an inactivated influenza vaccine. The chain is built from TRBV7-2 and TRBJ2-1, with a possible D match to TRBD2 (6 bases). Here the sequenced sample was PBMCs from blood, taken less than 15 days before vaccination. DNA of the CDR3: TGTGCCAGCAGCTTAGTGGGGGGAGGACACTACAATGAGCAGTTCTTC. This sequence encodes CASSLVGGGHYNEQFF. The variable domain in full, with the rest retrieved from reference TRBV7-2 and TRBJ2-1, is GAGVSQSPSNKVTEKGKDVELRCDPISGHTALYWYRQSLGQGLEFLIYFQGNSAPDKSGLPSDRFSAERTGGSVSTLTIQRTQQEDSAVYLCASSLVGGGHYNEQFFGPGTRLTVL.